Below are 27 T cell receptor beta chains sequenced from a single sample in a study of Graves' ophthalmopathy and Graves' hyperthyroidism. The sequenced template was RNA, covering the TCR beta CDR3 region. HTBI primers primed a first-round RT-PCR, and a second-round multiplex PCR followed. A single record per CDR3 protein comes from TCRdb applying MiXCR to the multiplex PCR reads. The profile shows about 620,000 distinct CDR3 sequences, 22% of them singletons. Material for sequencing was peripheral blood. Receptors were obtained from a young woman with stable Graves' hyperthyroidism. Some clones in this sample may be carry-over from other donors' samples.

This clonotype was recorded at least ten times. The chain recombines TRBV13 with TRBJ1-1, with D maybe TRBD1 (6 bases). This CDR3 has 13 amino acids. V gave up 4 bases and J gave up 1 base, with 7 bases separating them. Germline V CDR1 and CDR2: PRHDT, FYEKMQ (reference sequence). Here the CDR3 DNA reads TGTGCCAGCAGCTCAGGGGAGAACACTGAAGCTTTCTTT. Protein: CASSSGENTEAFF.

This clonotype was counted at least ten times. J is TRBJ2-5 and V is TRBV4-1, with a weak D call TRBD1 (5 bases). The germline V and J ends were trimmed by 0 bases and 4 bases, with 12 bases remaining between them. CDR1 and CDR2 from the germline V gene are MGHRA and YSYEKL. There are 15 residues in the CDR3. The CDR3 spells CASSQEGRGSETQYF. CDR3 nucleotides: TGCGCCAGCAGCCAAGAGGGTAGGGGCTCAGAGACCCAGTACTTC.

At least ten counts were recorded for this clonotype. V gene TRBV29-1 combines with J gene TRBJ2-7, with D maybe TRBD1 (5 bases). This CDR3 spans 13 amino acids. The V gene's germline CDR1 is SQVTM and CDR2 ANQGSEA. Trimming left V 7 bases short and J 5 bases short, with 18 bases between. DNA for the CDR3: TGCAGCGCTAGGGGTCTCGTGGTGGACGAGCAGTACTTC. Its protein product is CSARGLVVDEQYF.

There are a few counts of this clonotype. The V and J genes are TRBV4-1 and TRBJ1-5, with TRBD1 as a possible D gene (6 bases). Looked up from germline, CDR1 is MGHRA and CDR2 is YSYEKL. The CDR3 is 18 residues long. Trimming removed 1 base at V and 7 bases at J, with 23 bases between. CDR3 in amino acids: CASSQAGRGGNSQQPQHF. Written as DNA, the CDR3 is TGCGCCAGCAGCCAAGCGGGGAGGGGGGGTAATAGTCAACAGCCCCAGCATTTT.

This rearrangement joins TRBV28 to TRBJ2-7; tentative D call: TRBD1 (6 bases). The CDR3 consists of 11 residues. Germline V gives CDR1 MDHEN, CDR2 SYDVKM. Trimming removed 3 bases at V and 8 bases at J, with 8 bases between. The CDR3 loop is CASSFGGQQYF. In DNA form, the CDR3 reads TGTGCCAGCAGTTTTGGGGGCCAGCAGTACTTC.

J is TRBJ1-1 and V is TRBV12-5; no reliable D call. This CDR3 region has 12 residues. Trimming stripped 9 bases from V and 2 bases from J, with 10 bases between. CDR1 LGHNT and CDR2 FRNRAP come from the germline V gene. The CDR3 DNA is TGTGCTAGCCGTCTCGGAAACACTGAAGCTTTCTTT. Translation: CASRLGNTEAFF.

Here the CDR3 DNA reads TGTGCCAGCAGCTCCTCAACTTATAGCAATCAGCCCCAGCATTTT. It codes for CASSSSTYSNQPQHF. The J gene is TRBJ1-5, the V gene TRBV27; no firm D call. The CDR3 has 15 amino acids. Trimming removed 6 bases at V and 0 bases at J, with 12 bases between. CDR1 MNHEY and CDR2 SMNVEV come from the germline V gene (reference sequence).

Many counts were recorded for this clonotype. This chain links TRBV6-4 with TRBJ1-5, with 10 positions matching TRBD1. Looked up from germline, CDR1 is MRHNA and CDR2 is SNTAGT. Unmatched junction bases numbered 12, after V lost 6 bases and J lost 1 base. CDR3 size: 18 residues. The CDR3 is CASSPEGQGIMSNQPQHF. CDR3 DNA: TGTGCCAGCAGCCCCGAGGGACAGGGGATAATGAGCAATCAGCCCCAGCATTTT.

This chain connects TRBV20-1 to TRBJ1-1; the D is unclear. This CDR3 has 12 amino acids. Germline CDR1 and CDR2: DFQATT and SNEGSKA (reference sequence). V lost 0 bases and J 6 bases, leaving 8 bases between the germline ends. The CDR3 spells CSARDWAPEAFF. DNA for the CDR3: TGCAGTGCTAGAGATTGGGCCCCTGAAGCTTTCTTT.

Worth noting for this clonotype: This may come from a read error, since a much larger clone is one base off. V usage is TRBV27 and J usage is TRBJ2-7, with D perhaps TRBD2 (5 bases). The CDR3 has 14 amino acids. Germline CDR1 is MNHEY and CDR2 is SMNVEV (reference sequence). The chain's CDR3 is CAISQLSDGNEQYF. The CDR3 DNA reads as TGTGCCATCAGTCAACTCTCCGACGGGAACGAGCAGTACTTC.

At least ten counts were recorded for this clonotype. The rearrangement links TRBV12-3 or TRBV12-4 to TRBJ2-7; TRBD1 agrees at 8 bases. The CDR3 sequence is 15 residues long. Trimming at V came to 4 bases and at J to 2 bases, leaving 7 bases not matched to a gene. The CDR3, as DNA: TGTGCCAGCAGTTCCCGGGACAGGACCACCTACGAGCAGTACTTC. Its protein is CASSSRDRTTYEQYF.

Many counts were recorded for this clonotype. The V call is TRBV9, the J call TRBJ2-5; D perhaps matches TRBD1 (6 bases). V was clipped by 4 bases and J by 1 base, with 11 bases between them. Germline loops: CDR1 SGDLS, CDR2 YYNGEE. The CDR3 runs 14 residues. The CDR3 DNA sequence: TGTGCCAGCAGCCAAACAGGGCTCCAAGAGACCCAGTACTTC. This codes for CASSQTGLQETQYF.

This clonotype was recorded at least ten times. The chain recombines TRBV4-2 with TRBJ1-1; maybe TRBD1 (5 bases). V lost 4 bases, J lost 3 bases, and 15 bases lay in between. CDR3 length: 15 residues. The germline gives CDR1 LGHNA, CDR2 YNFKEQ. The CDR3 here is CASSPPTGGHTEAFF. CDR3 DNA: TGTGCCAGCAGCCCCCCAACTGGGGGTCACACTGAAGCTTTCTTT.

In this sample, this clonotype turned up many times. V gene TRBV12-5 combines with J gene TRBJ2-7; perhaps TRBD1 as D (5 bases). The CDR3 covers 12 residues. V was clipped by 6 bases and J by 4 bases, with 10 bases between them. Germline V CDR1 and CDR2: LGHNT, FRNRAP. The CDR3 loop is CASGPGFYEQYF. The DNA of the CDR3 is TGTGCTAGTGGCCCAGGGTTTTACGAGCAGTACTTC.

This clonotype was detected only a few times. A much larger clone differs from this one at a single base, so this may be a read error. This chain uses TRBV6-1 with TRBJ1-5; the D gene is possibly TRBD1 (5 bases). The CDR3 loop spans 12 amino acids. From germline, CDR1 is MNHNS and CDR2 SASEGT. Here the CDR3 DNA reads TGTGCCCGCCCGGGACGGAATCAGTCCCAGCATTTT. Translation gives CARPGRNQSQHF.

This clonotype showed up just a few times. This chain connects TRBV6-1 to TRBJ1-2; TRBD1 aligns across 7 bases. The CDR3 totals 13 residues. CDR1 MNHNS and CDR2 SASEGT come from the germline V gene. J was trimmed by 10 bases and V by 6 bases; bases with no gene match: 11. The CDR3 sequence is CASRGSGGLVYTF. The CDR3 coding sequence is TGTGCCAGCAGGGGCTCAGGGGGGCTCGTCTACACCTTC.

This chain links TRBV3-1 with TRBJ2-7; 8 bases are shared with TRBD1. The CDR3 consists of 14 residues. Germline assignment: CDR1 LGHDT and CDR2 YNNKEL (reference sequence). The V gene end was trimmed by 0 bases and the J gene end by 4 bases; junction bases not matched to a gene: 2. The CDR3 spells CASSQDRGQYEQYV. Written as DNA, the CDR3 is TGTGCCAGCAGCCAAGACAGGGGGCAATACGAGCAGTACGTC.

This rearrangement joins TRBV28 to TRBJ2-5; D remains unclear. Germline V lookup: CDR1 MDHEN, CDR2 SYDVKM. The CDR3 runs to 12 residues. Between the trimmed V and J ends, which lost 6 bases and 2 bases, there was a span of 7 bases. The CDR3 DNA reads as TGTGCCAGCAGAGGATGGCAAGAGACCCAGTACTTC. It specifies CASRGWQETQYF.

The V gene is TRBV12-3 or TRBV12-4, the J gene TRBJ2-7; D is uncertain. The CDR3 contains 13 residues. The V end lost 3 bases, the J end lost 5 bases, and 11 bases lay between the germline ends. Written as DNA, the CDR3 is TGTGCCAGCAGTTTCCTGAAAAGGGACGAGCAGTACTTC. It specifies CASSFLKRDEQYF.

For the CDR3, the DNA is TGTGCCAGCAGAATGACAGGCGATTGGACTGAAGCTTTCTTT. This codes for CASRMTGDWTEAFF. The chain couples TRBV27 to TRBJ1-1, with D possibly TRBD1 on 6 matching bases. V was cut by 6 bases and J by 5 bases, with 16 bases left in between. Germline CDR1 and CDR2: MNHEY and SMNVEV (reference sequence). This CDR3 comprises 14 residues.

The table lists this clonotype with many counts. The V gene is TRBV4-1, the J gene TRBJ1-2; D may be TRBD1 (5 bases). V was clipped by 2 bases and J by 11 bases, with 33 bases between them. Germline CDR1 is MGHRA and CDR2 is YSYEKL. The CDR3 has 19 amino acids. The CDR3 nucleotides are TGCGCCAGCAGCCAAAGCCACCCGGGGCAGGGACCTGTCGTCAGTGGGTACACCTTC. Its translation: CASSQSHPGQGPVVSGYTF.

This chain uses TRBV28 with TRBJ2-4; D might be TRBD1 (6 bases). With 5 bases removed from V and 5 bases from J, the gap between germline ends came to 16 bases. The germline CDR1 and CDR2 sequences are MDHEN and SYDVKM. The CDR3 is 15 amino acids. The CDR3 reads CASSKNDRLENIQYF. The CDR3 region has the DNA TGTGCCAGCAGTAAAAACGACAGGCTAGAAAACATTCAGTACTTC. Based on the CDR3 plus reference TRBV28 and TRBJ2-4, the full variable domain is DVKVTQSSRYLVKRTGEKVFLECVQDMDHENMFWYRQDPGLGLRLIYFSYDVKMKEKGDIPEGYSVSREKKERFSLILESASTNQTSMYLCASSKNDRLENIQYFGAGTRLSVL.

This chain joins TRBV4-2 and TRBJ2-7; D could derive from TRBD1 or TRBD2 (6 bases each). CDR1 is LGHNA and CDR2 is YNFKEQ in the germline V gene. The CDR3 has 15 residues. V gave up 0 bases and J gave up 3 bases, with 12 bases separating them. The CDR3 sequence: CASSQDRGAYYEQYF. The CDR3 coding sequence is TGTGCCAGCAGCCAAGATAGGGGGGCATACTACGAGCAGTACTTC.

The chain links TRBV6-1 to TRBJ2-7; 10 bases align to TRBD1. The CDR3 sequence is 12 residues long. V gave up 6 bases and J gave up 9 bases; unmatched junction bases: 5. Germline V gene data show CDR1 as MNHNS and CDR2 as SASEGT. The CDR3 nucleotides are TGTGCCAGCAGCCGGGACAGGGGCGGGCAGTACTTC. Amino acid sequence: CASSRDRGGQYF.

The CDR3 protein is CARSGGSSGANVLTF. For the CDR3, the DNA is TGTGCCAGGAGCGGGGGCAGCTCTGGGGCCAACGTCCTGACTTTC. The genes are TRBV2 and TRBJ2-6, with 8 positions matching TRBD2. Unmatched junction bases numbered 4, after V lost 9 bases and J lost 0 bases. This CDR3 comprises 15 residues. CDR1 is SNHLY and CDR2 is FYNNEI in the germline V gene.

The rearrangement joins TRBV4-1 to TRBJ1-2, with TRBD1 matching 10 bases. This CDR3 contains 16 residues. The germline V gene encodes CDR1 MGHRA and CDR2 YSYEKL. V lost 0 bases, J lost 3 bases, and 4 bases stayed unmatched. The CDR3 reads CASSQEGTGEYYGYTF. As DNA, the CDR3 is TGCGCCAGCAGCCAAGAAGGGACAGGGGAGTACTATGGCTACACCTTC.

This clonotype has just a few counts. This chain uses TRBV19 with TRBJ2-2; the match to TRBD2 covers 10 bases. The ends lost 10 bases at V and 3 bases at J; junction bases unmatched: 5. CDR1 is LNHDA and CDR2 is SQIVND in the germline V gene (reference sequence). The CDR3 spans 14 residues. As DNA, the CDR3 is TGTGCCACCCAGCGGGGGGGCCACACCGGGGAGCTGTTTTTT. Protein: CATQRGGHTGELFF.